This T cell receptor beta chain was sequenced for a study of control samples from healthy donors and cancer patients. The CDR3 has 14 residues. Trimming took off 5 bases at V and 3 bases at J, with 13 bases between the two ends. Germline CDR1 SGHAT, CDR2 FQNNGV. The table came from immunoSEQ multiplex PCR; TCRdb's copy has only in-frame clones and leaves some out. The sample consists of around 90,000 clones, roughly 86% of them appearing once. What was sequenced was blood. The receptor was derived from a man younger than 45 in good health. The chain is built from TRBV11-2 and TRBJ1-1; no firm D call. CDR3 nucleotides: TGTGCCAGCAGCCCAGCGAGAGGGTACACTGAAGCTTTCTTT. Its protein product is CASSPARGYTEAFF.